This TCR beta chain was sequenced for a study of cytomegalovirus exposure and HLA in healthy donors. Study results and limitations: Many donors shared some public TCRs, even though most TCR sequences were rare. Altogether, 164 TCR beta chains were recorded as cytomegalovirus-associated. The authors later found most CMV-associated TCR beta chains appeared HLA-restricted.

This clone was observed a handful of times. Its antigen is unidentified. Germline V gene data show CDR1 as SGDLS and CDR2 as YYNGEE. V was pared by 1 base and J by 5 bases, with 9 bases between. The CDR3 runs to 13 residues. The study ran its PCR with 60 Vbeta and 13 Jbeta primers. The method was immunoSEQ multiplex PCR; TCRdb's version includes in-frame clones alone and lacks a portion of them. The sample records around 150,000 clones, roughly 63% being singletons. The sequenced material came from PBMCs. V and J are TRBV9 and TRBJ1-1; D perhaps matches TRBD1 (6 bases). The source is an older woman in good health and CMV-seropositive. CDR3 residues: CASSVNRETEAFF. The CDR3 bases are TGTGCCAGCAGCGTAAACAGGGAGACTGAAGCTTTCTTT.